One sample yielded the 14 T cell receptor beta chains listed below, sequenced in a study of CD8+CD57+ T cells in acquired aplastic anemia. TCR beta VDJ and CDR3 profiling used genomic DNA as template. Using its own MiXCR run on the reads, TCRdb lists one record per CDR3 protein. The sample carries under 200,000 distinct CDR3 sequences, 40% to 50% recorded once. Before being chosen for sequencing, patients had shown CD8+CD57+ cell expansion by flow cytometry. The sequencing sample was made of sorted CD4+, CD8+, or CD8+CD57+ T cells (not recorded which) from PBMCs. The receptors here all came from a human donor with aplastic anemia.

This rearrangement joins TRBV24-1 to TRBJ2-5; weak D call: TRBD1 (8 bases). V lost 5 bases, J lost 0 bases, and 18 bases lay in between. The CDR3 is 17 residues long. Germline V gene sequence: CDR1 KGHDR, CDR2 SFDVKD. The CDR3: CATSVTYRGGHQETQYF. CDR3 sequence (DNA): TGTGCCACCAGTGTCACCTACAGGGGGGGGCACCAAGAGACCCAGTACTTC.

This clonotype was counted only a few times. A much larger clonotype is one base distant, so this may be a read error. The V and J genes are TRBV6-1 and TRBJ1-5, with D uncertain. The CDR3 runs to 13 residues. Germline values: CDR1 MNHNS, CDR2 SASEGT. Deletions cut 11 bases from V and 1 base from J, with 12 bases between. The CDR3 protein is CAGQSRSNQPQHF. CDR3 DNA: TGTGCCGGCCAGTCGAGGAGCAATCAGCCCCAGCATTTT.

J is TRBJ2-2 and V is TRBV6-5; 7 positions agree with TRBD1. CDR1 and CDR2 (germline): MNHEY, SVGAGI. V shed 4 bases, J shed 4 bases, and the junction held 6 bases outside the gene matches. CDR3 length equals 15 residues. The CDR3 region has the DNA TGTGCCAGCAGTTCGCAGGGGGATGTCACCGGGGAGCTGTTTTTT. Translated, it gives CASSSQGDVTGELFF.

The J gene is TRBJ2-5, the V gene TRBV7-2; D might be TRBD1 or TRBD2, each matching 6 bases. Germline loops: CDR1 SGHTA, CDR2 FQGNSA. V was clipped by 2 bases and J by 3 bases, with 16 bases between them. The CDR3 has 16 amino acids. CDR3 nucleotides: TGTGCCAGCAGCTTAAAGCTCTCGGGGGCCGAAGAGACCCAGTACTTC. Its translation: CASSLKLSGAEETQYF.

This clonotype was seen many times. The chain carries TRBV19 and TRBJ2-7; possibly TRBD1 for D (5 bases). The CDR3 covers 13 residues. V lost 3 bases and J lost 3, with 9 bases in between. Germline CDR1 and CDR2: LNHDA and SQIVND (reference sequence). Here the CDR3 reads CASSIEDSYEQYF. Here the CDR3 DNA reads TGTGCCAGTAGTATCGAAGACAGCTACGAGCAGTACTTC.

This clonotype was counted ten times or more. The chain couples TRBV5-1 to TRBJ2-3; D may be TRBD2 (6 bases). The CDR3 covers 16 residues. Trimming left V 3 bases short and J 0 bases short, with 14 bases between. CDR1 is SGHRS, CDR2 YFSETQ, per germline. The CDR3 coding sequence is TGCGCCAGCAGCTGGGCTGGCGGGGATAGCACAGATACGCAGTATTTT. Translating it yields CASSWAGGDSTDTQYF.

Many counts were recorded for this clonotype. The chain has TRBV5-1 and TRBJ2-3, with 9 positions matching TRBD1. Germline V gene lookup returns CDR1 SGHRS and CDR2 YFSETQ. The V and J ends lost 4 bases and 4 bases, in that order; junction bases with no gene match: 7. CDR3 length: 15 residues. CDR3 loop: CASSGTGGSSDTQYF. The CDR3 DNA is TGCGCCAGCAGCGGAACAGGGGGCAGTTCAGATACGCAGTATTTT.

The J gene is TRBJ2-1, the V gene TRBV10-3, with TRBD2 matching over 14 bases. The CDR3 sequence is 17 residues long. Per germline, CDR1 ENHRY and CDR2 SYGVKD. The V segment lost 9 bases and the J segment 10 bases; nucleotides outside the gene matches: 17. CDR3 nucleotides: TGTGCCATTTCCGAGGGGACTAGCGGGAGCTCAGTGAGAGAGCAGTTCTTC. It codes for CAISEGTSGSSVREQFF.

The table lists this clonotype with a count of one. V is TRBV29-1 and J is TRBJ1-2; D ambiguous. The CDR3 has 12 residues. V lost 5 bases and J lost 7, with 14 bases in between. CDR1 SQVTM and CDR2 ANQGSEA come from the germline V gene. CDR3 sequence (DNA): TGCAGCGTTCTAGGAGAGGCAGTTGGCTACACCTTC. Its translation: CSVLGEAVGYTF.

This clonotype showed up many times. The CDR3 sequence is CASMGTAYEQYF. The CDR3 DNA reads TGTGCCAGCATGGGGACAGCCTACGAGCAGTACTTC. The chain has TRBV25-1 and TRBJ2-7; 7 bases line up with TRBD1. The V gene end was trimmed by 7 bases and the J gene end by 2 bases; junction bases not matched to a gene: 2. CDR3 length: 12 residues. Germline V gene sequence: CDR1 MGHDK, CDR2 SYGVNS.

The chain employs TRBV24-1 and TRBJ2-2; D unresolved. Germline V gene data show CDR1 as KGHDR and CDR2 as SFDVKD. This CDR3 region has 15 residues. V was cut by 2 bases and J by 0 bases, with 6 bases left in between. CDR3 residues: CATSDWTSNTGELFF. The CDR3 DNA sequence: TGTGCCACCAGTGATTGGACGTCGAACACCGGGGAGCTGTTTTTT.

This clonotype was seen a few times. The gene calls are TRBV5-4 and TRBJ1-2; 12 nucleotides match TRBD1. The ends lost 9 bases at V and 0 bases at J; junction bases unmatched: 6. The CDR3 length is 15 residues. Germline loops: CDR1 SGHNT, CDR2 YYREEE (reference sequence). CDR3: CATPGQGAANYGYTF. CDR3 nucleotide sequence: TGTGCCACCCCGGGACAGGGGGCGGCTAACTATGGCTACACCTTC.

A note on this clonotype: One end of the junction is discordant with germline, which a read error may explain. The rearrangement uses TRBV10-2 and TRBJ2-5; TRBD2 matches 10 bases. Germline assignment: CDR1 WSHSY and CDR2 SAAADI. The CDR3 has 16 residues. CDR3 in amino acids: CASSPRAGGPGETQYF. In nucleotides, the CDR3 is TGTGCCAGCAGCCCAAGAGCGGGAGGGCCGGGAGAGACCCAGTACTTC.

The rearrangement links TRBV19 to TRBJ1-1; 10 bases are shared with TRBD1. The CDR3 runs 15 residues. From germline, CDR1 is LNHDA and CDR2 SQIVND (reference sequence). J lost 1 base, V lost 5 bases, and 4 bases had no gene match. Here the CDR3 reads CASSDRGRPNTEAFF. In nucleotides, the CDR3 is TGTGCCAGTAGTGACAGGGGGCGTCCGAACACTGAAGCTTTCTTT.